This record covers a single T cell receptor beta chain. This sample was taken from a study of blood T cell repertoires in COVID-19. Overall study: Sites across the United States, Italy and Spain contributed samples from acute and convalescent COVID-19.

Donors were grouped by their self-reported clinical history. The assay was immunoSEQ multiplex PCR, and TCRdb's table has in-frame clones only and misses some. This repertoire shows a few hundred thousand clones, about four fifths found once; its top ten account for 1.3%. Looked up from germline, CDR1 is SGHTA and CDR2 is FQGTGA. J lost 4 bases, V lost 6 bases, and 11 bases had no gene match. The CDR3 sequence is 15 residues long. Sequencing was carried out using PBMCs or T cells enriched from blood (not recorded which). The rearrangement joins TRBV7-3 to TRBJ1-2; 7 positions match TRBD1. The sequence was obtained from a woman aged 35 to 49 with acute COVID-19. The DNA for the CDR3 is TGTGCCAGCAGTCCGACCGGGACAGAGTCCTATGGCTACACCTTC. Its protein product is CASSPTGTESYGYTF.